The 14 T cell receptor beta chains given below trace back to one sample, sequenced in a study of T cell responses to AZD1222 COVID-19 vaccine. Generated by immunoSEQ multiplex PCR, the TCRdb table keeps only in-frame clones and is missing some. The data contain 160,000 or so clones, less than 90% of them singletons. Here the sequenced sample was peripheral blood, taken after recovery from COVID-19. These receptors originate from an adult who had recovered from COVID-19.

The chain employs TRBV2 and TRBJ1-2; D gene uncertain. This CDR3 has 16 residues. Per the germline V gene, CDR1 is SNHLY and CDR2 is FYNNEI. V lost 6 bases and J lost 0, with 17 bases in between. The CDR3 nucleotides are TGTGCCAGCAGAAACTCGGTGCAGTTAGCTAACTATGGCTACACCTTC. It codes for CASRNSVQLANYGYTF.

The chain employs TRBV3-1 (or the pseudogene TRBV3-2) and TRBJ1-5; unclear D gene. Germline values: CDR1 LGHDT, CDR2 YNNKEL (reference sequence). The germline V and J ends were trimmed by 0 bases and 4 bases, with 10 bases remaining between them. The CDR3 runs 15 residues. The chain's CDR3 is CASSQESRGNQPQHF. As DNA, the CDR3 is TGTGCCAGCAGCCAAGAAAGTCGAGGTAATCAGCCCCAGCATTTT.

V usage is TRBV29-1 and J usage is TRBJ2-5; D is perhaps TRBD1 (6 bases). Germline V gene data show CDR1 as SQVTM and CDR2 as ANQGSEA. This CDR3 has 13 residues. Trimming took 7 bases from V and 5 from J, leaving 17 bases between them. This chain's CDR3 is CSAGTKLGETQYF. The DNA for the CDR3 is TGCAGCGCAGGGACAAAATTGGGGGAGACCCAGTACTTC.

This chain joins TRBV13 and TRBJ2-1; 14 bases are a match to TRBD2. This CDR3 has 13 residues. Germline lookup yields CDR1 PRHDT and CDR2 FYEKMQ (reference sequence). The J segment lost 14 bases and the V segment lost 5 bases, leaving 5 bases of the junction unmatched. The CDR3 bases are TGTGCCAGCAGCACCCGACTAGCGGGAGGGAAGTTCTTC. This encodes CASSTRLAGGKFF.

The gene calls are TRBV9 and TRBJ1-4; no clear D gene. CDR1 and CDR2 (germline): SGDLS, YYNGEE. Trimming took 2 bases from V and 1 from J, leaving 9 bases between them. There are 15 residues in the CDR3. The DNA of the CDR3 is TGTGCCAGCAGCGTTTCCGGGAAAACTAATGAAAAACTGTTTTTT. Translating gives CASSVSGKTNEKLFF.

This chain uses TRBV12-3 or TRBV12-4 with TRBJ2-7, with D possibly being TRBD1 or TRBD2 (6 bases each). The CDR3 length is 12 residues. V lost 3 bases to trimming and J lost 5 bases, with 8 bases between them. CDR3 sequence reads: CASSLRGDEQYF. The CDR3 nucleotides are TGTGCCAGCAGTTTGAGGGGGGACGAGCAGTACTTC.

The chain uses TRBV7-9 and TRBJ2-6; D is unclear. CDR3 length equals 14 residues. Trimming left V 7 bases short and J 0 bases short, with 7 bases between. Germline V gene lookup returns CDR1 SEHNR and CDR2 FQNEAQ (reference sequence). As DNA, the CDR3 is TGTGCCAGCACCCCCGCCTCTGGGGCCAACGTCCTGACTTTC. Its translation: CASTPASGANVLTF.

This chain uses TRBV27 with TRBJ2-2; D uncertain. The CDR3 loop spans 16 amino acids. Germline-derived CDR1 and CDR2 are MNHEY and SMNVEV (reference sequence). V lost 3 bases, J lost 6 bases, and 17 bases lay in between. The CDR3 reads CASSFVSLPVPGELFF. DNA of the CDR3: TGTGCCAGCAGTTTCGTTAGCCTCCCGGTCCCCGGGGAGCTGTTTTTT.

V usage is TRBV4-1 and J usage is TRBJ1-6; a possible D gene is TRBD1 (5 bases). V was pared by 1 base and J by 10 bases, with 14 bases between. The germline CDR1 and CDR2 sequences are MGHRA and YSYEKL. CDR3 size: 15 residues. CDR3 sequence (DNA): TGCGCCAGCAGCCAAGGGAAAGGGACGGGATCACCCCTCCACTTT. It translates to CASSQGKGTGSPLHF.

In DNA form, the CDR3 reads TGTGCCAGCAGTGTGACAGGGAGCTACTCTGGAAACACCATATATTTT. Amino acid sequence: CASSVTGSYSGNTIYF. The rearrangement uses TRBV25-1 and TRBJ1-3; 7 bases align to TRBD1. Trimming cost V 4 bases and J 0 bases; bases outside gene matches: 6. The CDR3 runs to 16 residues. Germline assignment: CDR1 MGHDK and CDR2 SYGVNS.

The CDR3 region has the DNA TGTGCCACCAGCAGAGAGACAGGGTTAGGCGGCTACACCTTC. Its protein is CATSRETGLGGYTF. This sequence joins TRBV15 and TRBJ1-2; 7 nucleotides line up with TRBD1. The CDR3 has 14 amino acids. Germline CDR1 is LNHNV and CDR2 is YYDKDF (reference sequence). The V gene end was trimmed by 0 bases and the J gene end by 8 bases; junction bases not matched to a gene: 6.

The chain uses TRBV7-3 and TRBJ2-2, with D perhaps TRBD2 (7 bases). V gave up 4 bases and J gave up 2 bases, with 17 bases separating them. Germline CDR1 and CDR2: SGHTA and FQGTGA. The CDR3 is 17 residues long. CDR3 region: CASSSSRGGSNTGELFF. CDR3 DNA sequence: TGTGCCAGCAGCTCATCGAGGGGGGGCTCCAACACCGGGGAGCTGTTTTTT.

This chain connects TRBV7-2 to TRBJ1-6, with D possibly being TRBD1 (5 bases). CDR1 SGHTA and CDR2 FQGNSA come from the germline V gene. Between the trimmed V and J ends, which lost 0 bases and 0 bases, there was a span of 9 bases. This CDR3 spans 17 amino acids. DNA for the CDR3: TGTGCCAGCAGCTTAGCCCGGGGGGACTCCTATAATTCACCCCTCCACTTT. Its translation is CASSLARGDSYNSPLHF.

This clone was observed a handful of times. The rearrangement joins TRBV7-2 to TRBJ2-1, with D perhaps TRBD1 (5 bases). CDR3 size: 15 residues. V gave up 1 base and J gave up 5 bases, with 12 bases separating them. The V gene's germline CDR1 is SGHTA and CDR2 FQGNSA. CDR3 protein: CASSLVSGKNNEQFF. In DNA, the CDR3 is TGTGCCAGCAGCTTAGTTTCAGGGAAAAACAATGAGCAGTTCTTC.